This is a list of T cell receptor beta chains from one sample in a study of blood T cell repertoires in COVID-19. Sequencing used immunoSEQ multiplex PCR; TCRdb keeps in-frame clones, though not all of them. The sample has about 99,000 clones, approximately 88% seen once. Input material: peripheral blood. The receptors derive from a man between 60 and 75 years old with acute or convalescent COVID-19. CDR3s include the opening cysteine and the closing phenylalanine or tryptophan. Fields, in order: clone size, D gene, J gene, V gene, CDR3 DNA, CDR3 protein. D genes are given only for firm matches. The size of a clone is reported for some rows only, either as once, few or many, or as a class for expanded clones.

size: -; D: TRBD2; J: TRBJ2-1; V: TRBV7-2; DNA: TGTGCCAGCAGGCCGACTAGCGGGAGGGAAGGGGGTGAGCAGTTCTTC; CDR3: CASRPTSGREGGEQFF
size: -; D: -; J: TRBJ1-1; V: TRBV5-1; DNA: TGCGCCAGCAGCTTGGCCCCCGGGGAGGAAGCTTTCTTT; CDR3: CASSLAPGEEAFF
size: -; D: TRBD1; J: TRBJ2-5; V: TRBV7-9; DNA: TGTGCCAGCAGTCTAGGCACAGGGGGATACCAAGAGACCCAGTACTTC; CDR3: CASSLGTGGYQETQYF
size: few; D: TRBD1; J: TRBJ1-3; V: TRBV7-9; DNA: TGTGCCAGCAGCCGGACAGGGTCTGGAAACACCATATATTTT; CDR3: CASSRTGSGNTIYF
size: -; D: TRBD2; J: TRBJ2-2; V: TRBV6-1; DNA: TGTGCCAGCAGTGGGCCTAGCGGGAGGGGGAACACCGGGGAGCTGTTTTTT; CDR3: CASSGPSGRGNTGELFF
size: -; D: TRBD1; J: TRBJ2-1; V: TRBV15; DNA: TGTGCCACCAGCACGACAGGGCCCAATGAGCAGTTCTTC; CDR3: CATSTTGPNEQFF
size: -; D: TRBD2; J: TRBJ2-4; V: TRBV4-2; DNA: TGTGCCAGCAGCCAGGGACTAGCGGGAGGGCGCAGAAACATTCAGTACTTC; CDR3: CASSQGLAGGRRNIQYF
size: -; D: -; J: TRBJ2-5; V: TRBV6-5; DNA: TGTGCCAGCACGACAGTGGGGGAGACCCAGTACTTC; CDR3: CASTTVGETQYF
size: -; D: -; J: TRBJ1-4; V: TRBV6-5; DNA: TGTGCCAGCAGCCCGACAGCAACTAATGAAAAACTGTTTTTT; CDR3: CASSPTATNEKLFF
size: -; D: -; J: TRBJ2-7; V: TRBV28; DNA: TGTGCCAGCAGTTTGGTTGGGGCTTACGAGCAGTACTTC; CDR3: CASSLVGAYEQYF
size: -; D: TRBD1; J: TRBJ1-2; V: TRBV2; DNA: TGTGCCAGCAGTGAGGGACAGGGTAACTATGGCTACACCTTC; CDR3: CASSEGQGNYGYTF
size: -; D: TRBD2; J: TRBJ2-5; V: TRBV9; DNA: TGTGCCAGCAGCGTAGTGGGGGGGTCCGGAGAGACCCAGTACTTC; CDR3: CASSVVGGSGETQYF
size: -; D: -; J: TRBJ2-1; V: TRBV6-4; DNA: TGTGCCAGCAGTGACTCGAAGCCCCGAGCTGAGCAGTTCTTC; CDR3: CASSDSKPRAEQFF
size: -; D: TRBD1; J: TRBJ2-1; V: TRBV29-1; DNA: TGCAGCGCACGGACAGGGGGTATAGACGAGCAGTTCTTC; CDR3: CSARTGGIDEQFF
size: few; D: -; J: TRBJ2-2; V: TRBV19; DNA: TGTGCCAGTAGTGGCTGGACCGGGGAGCTGTTTTTT; CDR3: CASSGWTGELFF
size: few; D: -; J: TRBJ1-1; V: TRBV7-9; DNA: TGTGCCAGCAGAGCCTCTCGGGGGGGCACTGAAGCTTTCTTT; CDR3: CASRASRGGTEAFF
size: few; D: -; J: TRBJ1-1; V: TRBV3-1/TRBV3-2; DNA: TGTGCCAGCAGAGACGACTTGTCACCTGAAGCTTTCTTT; CDR3: CASRDDLSPEAFF
size: -; D: TRBD1; J: TRBJ1-5; V: TRBV2; DNA: TGTGCCAGCAGTGGGGACAGGGCCAGCAATCAGCCCCAGCATTTT; CDR3: CASSGDRASNQPQHF
size: -; D: TRBD2; J: TRBJ2-1; V: TRBV15; DNA: TGTGCCACCAGCAGAGGGGAAGGCCTAGCGGGAGGACGAATTGAGCAGTTCTTC; CDR3: CATSRGEGLAGGRIEQFF
size: -; D: TRBD2; J: TRBJ2-7; V: TRBV28; DNA: TGTGCCAGCAGTTTACTAGCGGGGGAATACGAGCAGTACTTC; CDR3: CASSLLAGEYEQYF
size: -; D: TRBD1; J: TRBJ1-6; V: TRBV20-1; DNA: TGCAGTGCTAGTCTCCGACAGGGCGGTCTTAATTCACCCCTCCACTTT; CDR3: CSASLRQGGLNSPLHF
size: -; D: -; J: TRBJ1-2; V: TRBV27; DNA: TGTGCCAGCAGTTATTCCCAGGGTATTAGCGGCTACACCTTC; CDR3: CASSYSQGISGYTF
size: -; D: -; J: TRBJ1-2; V: TRBV28; DNA: TGTGCCAGCAGTCCCAGGGGAACTAACTATGGCTACACCTTC; CDR3: CASSPRGTNYGYTF
size: -; D: TRBD1; J: TRBJ1-4; V: TRBV6-6; DNA: TGTGCCAGCAGACGAGGGGGACAGGGCTCAACTAATGAAAAACTGTTTTTT; CDR3: CASRRGGQGSTNEKLFF
size: -; D: TRBD1; J: TRBJ1-5; V: TRBV15; DNA: TGTGCCACCAGCAGAGATTTGCACAGGGGACAGCCCCAGCATTTT; CDR3: CATSRDLHRGQPQHF
size: -; D: -; J: TRBJ2-2; V: TRBV28; DNA: TGTGCCAGCAGTCCACATCCCATCCCGGGGCTGTTTTTT; CDR3: CASSPHPIPGLFF
size: -; D: -; J: TRBJ2-5; V: TRBV9; DNA: TGTGCCAGCAGCCCGGGTAGGACCCAGTACTTC; CDR3: CASSPGRTQYF
size: -; D: TRBD1; J: TRBJ1-1; V: TRBV6-1; DNA: TGTGCCAGCAGTGAAGCAGGGGGCTTCAGGAACACTGAAGCTTTCTTT; CDR3: CASSEAGGFRNTEAFF
size: once; D: TRBD1; J: TRBJ2-6; V: TRBV15; DNA: TGTGCCACCAGGAGGGTTGGGACAGGGGTTTTAGGCGGGGCCAACGTCCTGACTTTC; CDR3: CATRRVGTGVLGGANVLTF
size: -; D: TRBD1; J: TRBJ1-2; V: TRBV13; DNA: TGTGCCAGCAGCCGGAGACAGGGGATCCTATCGGAGGGCTACACCTTC; CDR3: CASSRRQGILSEGYTF
size: -; D: -; J: TRBJ1-2; V: TRBV29-1; DNA: TGCAGCGTTGAAGATCGGGCAGGGTACTATGGCTACACCTTC; CDR3: CSVEDRAGYYGYTF
size: -; D: TRBD1; J: TRBJ1-1; V: TRBV7-3; DNA: TGTGCCAGCAGCTTAAGATCTAGCCGACAGGGCTCTGAAGCTTTCTTT; CDR3: CASSLRSSRQGSEAFF
size: -; D: -; J: TRBJ2-1; V: TRBV24-1; DNA: TGTGCCACCAGTGATTTGGAGGGTAGCTCCTACAATGAGCAGTTCTTC; CDR3: CATSDLEGSSYNEQFF
size: -; D: TRBD1; J: TRBJ2-7; V: TRBV29-1; DNA: TGCAGCGGCAAACAGGGGCCGGCCTACGAGCAGTACTTC; CDR3: CSGKQGPAYEQYF
size: -; D: -; J: TRBJ1-2; V: TRBV7-8; DNA: TGTGCCAGCAGCCAAGGGGAAGGGGTTTATGGCTACACCTTC; CDR3: CASSQGEGVYGYTF
size: -; D: -; J: TRBJ2-1; V: TRBV29-1; DNA: TGCAGCGTTGAGGAGGGAACCCCCGCCTACAATGAGCAGTTCTTC; CDR3: CSVEEGTPAYNEQFF
size: -; D: -; J: TRBJ2-5; V: TRBV10-3; DNA: TGTGCCATCGCGGAAAGCGGCACAGAGACCCAGTACTTC; CDR3: CAIAESGTETQYF
size: -; D: -; J: TRBJ1-1; V: TRBV28; DNA: TGTGCCAGCGGTCCTCCGGGAGGCTACACTGAAGCTTTCTTT; CDR3: CASGPPGGYTEAFF
size: -; D: TRBD2; J: TRBJ2-2; V: TRBV4-1; DNA: TGCGCCAGCAGCCAAGTACTTAGCGGGAACAGGGAGCTGTTTTTT; CDR3: CASSQVLSGNRELFF
size: -; D: -; J: TRBJ2-7; V: TRBV28; DNA: TGTGCCACCCAGGGTAAGGCCTACGAGCAGTACTTC; CDR3: CATQGKAYEQYF
size: many; D: -; J: TRBJ2-1; V: TRBV7-8; DNA: TGTGCCAGCAGCTTAAGGTGGGACTCCCACAATGAGCAGTTCTTC; CDR3: CASSLRWDSHNEQFF
size: -; D: TRBD1; J: TRBJ2-1; V: TRBV6-5; DNA: TGTGCCAGCAGCACAGGGGGCATTGAGCAGTTCTTC; CDR3: CASSTGGIEQFF
size: -; D: -; J: TRBJ2-3; V: TRBV5-1; DNA: TGCGCCAGCAGCTTGTGGGCAGGCCCAGATACGCAGTATTTT; CDR3: CASSLWAGPDTQYF
size: -; D: TRBD1; J: TRBJ1-1; V: TRBV4-1; DNA: TGCGCCAGCAGCCTGATTCAGGGGGCTTCCACTGAAGCTTTCTTT; CDR3: CASSLIQGASTEAFF
size: -; D: -; J: TRBJ1-4; V: TRBV5-6; DNA: TGTGCCAGCAGCTTGGAGGGGCACCATGAAAAACTGTTTTTT; CDR3: CASSLEGHHEKLFF
size: few; D: -; J: TRBJ1-3; V: TRBV6-5; DNA: TGTGCCAGCAAGGAGCGGGGGACGGCTGGAAACACCATATATTTT; CDR3: CASKERGTAGNTIYF
size: -; D: -; J: TRBJ1-2; V: TRBV14; DNA: TGTGCCAGCAGCCAGGGGGCTTGGGGCTACACCTTC; CDR3: CASSQGAWGYTF
size: -; D: TRBD1; J: TRBJ1-2; V: TRBV2; DNA: TGTGCCAGCACCCTCTCCGGACAGGGATACTATGGCTACACCTTC; CDR3: CASTLSGQGYYGYTF
size: few; D: -; J: TRBJ2-2; V: TRBV2; DNA: TGTGCCAGCACCCTCTCCGGGGGAAGTAATACCGGGGAGCTGTTTTTT; CDR3: CASTLSGGSNTGELFF
size: once; D: -; J: TRBJ2-3; V: TRBV5-1; DNA: TGCGCCAGCAGCGCCGTAGGCGGGCACACAGATACGCAGTATTTT; CDR3: CASSAVGGHTDTQYF